The source of this T cell receptor beta chain is a study of cytomegalovirus exposure and HLA in healthy donors. The PCR ran on 60 Vbeta and 13 Jbeta primers. Here immunoSEQ multiplex PCR was the method, and the copy in TCRdb shows in-frame clones only, minus some. There are 96,000 or so clones in the sample, with 3.4% held by the top ten. Study outcomes and limitations: About 180 TCR beta chains were listed as cytomegalovirus-associated. In a later analysis, TCR beta V- and J-gene trimming showed a link to a missense DCLRE1C variant. Earlier findings revealed that most TCR beta V segments proved productive either about 87% or about 30% of the time. Later on, an analysis found that several of the most significant clusters appeared to be linked to common viral pathogens, which included parvovirus B19.

Germline CDR1 SGHTA, CDR2 FQGNSA. The CDR3 runs to 14 residues. The ends lost 5 bases at V and 7 bases at J; junction bases unmatched: 6. Remarks on this clone: Antigen: not known.

The sequence derives from a woman aged 25 to 39 in good health and CMV-seronegative. The material sequenced was PBMCs. V and J are TRBV7-2 and TRBJ1-4, with TRBD1 matching over 8 bases. The chain's CDR3 is CASSTGTGGEKLFF. CDR3 nucleotide sequence: TGTGCCAGCAGCACCGGGACAGGAGGTGAAAAACTGTTTTTT.